The source of this T cell receptor beta chain is a study of blood T cell repertoires in COVID-19. Study as a whole: Italy, Spain and the United States were the sources of the convalescent and acute COVID-19 samples. T cells, B-cell-depleted T cells, or PBMCs supplied cDNA or gDNA.

This CDR3 comprises 17 residues. Trimming cost V 7 bases and J 0 bases, with 19 bases left between them. CDR1 and CDR2 (germline): LNHDA, SQIVND (reference sequence). Authors' data handling: Amplifying reference gene primers gave estimates of nucleated cell counts. Method: immunoSEQ multiplex PCR; TCRdb's copy keeps in-frame clones and lacks some. D and trimming were read from the DNA, whereas the V and J calls and clone size are those reported in that table. Of around 250,000 clones in the sample, over 80% were seen once. The sequencing sample was made of peripheral blood. This receptor was identified in a man in his fifties or sixties who had recovered from COVID-19. The gene calls are TRBV19 and TRBJ2-1; tentative D call: TRBD2 (5 bases). CDR3 nucleotides: TGTGCCAGTATGGGCCCGGGTAGCGTGAGCTCCTACAATGAGCAGTTCTTC. Translation gives CASMGPGSVSSYNEQFF. The full variable domain, its missing parts supplied by reference TRBV19 and TRBJ2-1, is DGGITQSPKYLFRKEGQNVTLSCEQNLNHDAMYWYRQDPGQGLRLIYYSQIVNDFQKGDIAEGYSVSREKKESFPLTVTSAQKNPTAFYLCASMGPGSVSSYNEQFFGPGTRLTVL.